Below, 22 T cell receptor beta chains from the same sample are listed, as sequenced in a study of blood T cell repertoires in COVID-19. Profiling relied on immunoSEQ multiplex PCR, and the TCRdb table lists in-frame clones only, not all of them. Counted here are a few hundred thousand clones, approximately 86% occurring once; the ten biggest clones make up 4.5% to 5.5%. The sequenced material came from PBMCs or T cells enriched from blood (not recorded which). These TCRs come from a woman aged 25-40 years who had been exposed to COVID-19.

The gene calls are TRBV27 and TRBJ2-5; 10 bases agree with TRBD1. The CDR3 contains 15 residues. V dropped 6 bases and J dropped 5; count of bases not matched to a gene: 9. Looked up from germline, CDR1 is MNHEY and CDR2 is SMNVEV (reference sequence). CDR3 DNA sequence: TGTGCCAGCAGCTTGGGGGGACAGGGGATGGAGACCCAGTACTTC. It specifies CASSLGGQGMETQYF.

This chain uses TRBV29-1 with TRBJ2-3, with 7 bases lining up with TRBD2. Germline trimming cut 2 bases from V and 2 bases from J; bases unmatched to any gene: 16. The CDR3 consists of 18 residues. The germline V gene encodes CDR1 SQVTM and CDR2 ANQGSEA. CDR3 residues: CSVESPSTRGRFTDTQYF. The CDR3 nucleotides read TGCAGCGTTGAATCCCCCTCAACTCGCGGGAGATTCACAGATACGCAGTATTTT.

This chain's CDR3 is CASSVAPDNEQFF. Written as DNA, the CDR3 is TGTGCCAGCAGCGTAGCTCCGGACAATGAGCAGTTCTTC. The chain is built from TRBV9 and TRBJ2-1, with D uncertain. V was shortened by 0 bases and J by 5 bases, with 6 bases between the two germline ends. The germline V gene encodes CDR1 SGDLS and CDR2 YYNGEE. CDR3 length equals 13 residues.

This clone came up once. Within the sample, other DNA sequences also encode this same CDR3. This chain connects TRBV12-3 or TRBV12-4 to TRBJ1-1, with D unclear. The V and J ends lost 5 bases and 0 bases respectively, with 7 bases between them. The CDR3 consists of 13 residues. CDR3 amino acids: CASSPQVNTEAFF. CDR3 DNA: TGTGCCAGCAGTCCTCAGGTGAACACTGAAGCTTTCTTT.

This clone was seen once. At the DNA level, this CDR3 is encoded by other sequences in the same sample as well. This chain uses TRBV5-1 with TRBJ2-5; tentatively, D is TRBD1 (6 bases). Germline V gene sequence: CDR1 SGHRS, CDR2 YFSETQ. This CDR3 spans 15 amino acids. The V and J ends lost 1 base and 3 bases respectively, with 13 bases between them. CDR3 DNA sequence: TGCGCCAGCAGCTTGAGGGGGAATGGGGAAGAGACCCAGTACTTC. This translates into CASSLRGNGEETQYF.

This chain connects TRBV3-1 (or the pseudogene TRBV3-2) to TRBJ2-2; no clear D gene. Germline values: CDR1 LGHDT, CDR2 YNNKEL (reference sequence). The CDR3 extends over 16 amino acids. V lost 5 bases, J lost 0 bases, and 13 bases lay in between. The CDR3 bases are TGTGCCAGCAGCGTTCACAACCCCACGAACACCGGGGAGCTGTTTTTT. It encodes CASSVHNPTNTGELFF.

The chain joins TRBV18 to TRBJ2-2; D is possibly TRBD2 (6 bases). Per germline, CDR1 KGHSH and CDR2 LQKENI. The CDR3 runs to 16 residues. Trimming stripped 3 bases from V and 2 bases from J, with 13 bases between. The chain's CDR3 is CASSPQSGQNTGELFF. CDR3 sequence (DNA): TGTGCCAGCTCACCCCAGAGCGGGCAAAACACCGGGGAGCTGTTTTTT.

V usage is TRBV3-1 (or the pseudogene TRBV3-2) and J usage is TRBJ1-2, with D possibly TRBD1 on 5 matching bases. The CDR3 has 15 amino acids. V gave up 3 bases and J gave up 5 bases, with 16 bases separating them. Germline V CDR1 and CDR2: LGHDT, YNNKEL (reference sequence). CDR3 region: CASSHRWQGKYGYTF. CDR3 nucleotide sequence: TGTGCCAGCAGCCATAGGTGGCAGGGCAAGTATGGCTACACCTTC.

The chain has TRBV24-1 and TRBJ2-2; 7 bases are shared with TRBD1. The V segment lost 6 bases and the J segment 7 bases; nucleotides outside the gene matches: 10. The CDR3 consists of 15 residues. Germline CDR1 KGHDR, CDR2 SFDVKD. The CDR3 spells CATSKGQTLGGELFF. CDR3 coding DNA: TGTGCCACCAGTAAGGGACAGACCCTCGGCGGGGAGCTGTTTTTT.

The chain couples TRBV30 to TRBJ1-2, with a weak D call TRBD1 (5 bases). Deletions cut 2 bases from V and 0 bases from J, with 10 bases between. This CDR3 region has 14 residues. Germline CDR1 is GTSNPN and CDR2 is SVGIG (reference sequence). CDR3 sequence: CAWSPTAANYGYTF. Written as DNA, the CDR3 is TGTGCCTGGAGTCCGACAGCAGCTAACTATGGCTACACCTTC.

The genes are TRBV30 and TRBJ1-6; D is perhaps TRBD1 (6 bases). V lost 3 bases to trimming and J lost 4 bases, with 10 bases between them. There are 14 residues in the CDR3. From germline, CDR1 is GTSNPN and CDR2 SVGIG (reference sequence). CDR3 amino acids: CAWRDRQYNSPLHF. CDR3 DNA sequence: TGTGCCTGGAGGGACAGACAGTATAATTCACCCCTCCACTTT.

The chain has TRBV18 and TRBJ1-1; D perhaps matches TRBD1 (5 bases). The CDR3 sequence is 14 residues long. Per the germline V gene, CDR1 is KGHSH and CDR2 is LQKENI. V dropped 3 bases and J dropped 1 base, with 9 bases sitting between them. The CDR3 DNA is TGTGCCAGCTCACCGGGGCCACGGAACACTGAAGCTTTCTTT. The encoded protein is CASSPGPRNTEAFF.

CDR3 sequence (DNA): TGTGCCAGCTCACCCCCCGCCGGACCCCCAAGACAGACCGGGGAGCTGTTTTTT. Its translation is CASSPPAGPPRQTGELFF. The V and J genes are TRBV18 and TRBJ2-2; D may be TRBD1 (5 bases). This CDR3 comprises 18 residues. The germline V and J ends were trimmed by 3 bases and 5 bases, with 22 bases remaining between them. Germline-derived CDR1 and CDR2 are KGHSH and LQKENI.

This sequence joins TRBV9 and TRBJ1-1, with D hard to call. Germline CDR1 reads SGDLS; CDR2 reads YYNGEE. V was shortened by 3 bases and J by 1 base, with 7 bases between the two germline ends. CDR3 length: 13 amino acids. The chain's CDR3 is CASSARGNTEAFF. The CDR3 bases are TGTGCCAGCAGCGCAAGAGGGAACACTGAAGCTTTCTTT.

The V call is TRBV3-1 (or the pseudogene TRBV3-2), the J call TRBJ1-4; 7 positions match TRBD1. J gave up 12 bases and V 4 bases, and 8 bases lay outside the gene matches. CDR3 length: 13 amino acids. CDR1 is LGHDT and CDR2 is YNNKEL in the germline V gene (reference sequence). In nucleotides, the CDR3 is TGTGCCAGCAGCCGAAGGGTAGGGGGCGAACTGTTTTTT. As protein: CASSRRVGGELFF.

Here the CDR3 reads CASSQARDSTYEQYF. DNA for the CDR3: TGTGCCAGCAGCCAAGCGAGGGACAGCACCTACGAGCAGTACTTC. The V gene is TRBV4-2, the J gene TRBJ2-7, with TRBD1 identical over 7 bases. Germline CDR1 reads LGHNA; CDR2 reads YNFKEQ. J lost 2 bases, V lost 1 base, and 5 bases had no gene match. This CDR3 has 15 amino acids.

This clone was detected once. The CDR3 region has the DNA TGTGCCAGCAGCCCCCTCACTAGTTCTGATACGCAGTATTTT. Its translation is CASSPLTSSDTQYF. This rearrangement joins TRBV3-1 (or the pseudogene TRBV3-2) to TRBJ2-3, with D perhaps TRBD2 (5 bases). V lost 4 bases to trimming and J lost 6 bases, with 14 bases between them. The CDR3 runs to 14 residues. Per the germline V gene, CDR1 is LGHDT and CDR2 is YNNKEL (reference sequence).

The chain couples TRBV3-1 (or the pseudogene TRBV3-2) to TRBJ1-4; D remains ambiguous. CDR3 length: 13 amino acids. Germline-derived CDR1 and CDR2 are LGHDT and YNNKEL (reference sequence). Trimming stripped 0 bases from V and 7 bases from J, with 6 bases between. CDR3 sequence: CASSQEGGEKLFF. CDR3 DNA: TGTGCCAGCAGCCAAGAAGGAGGTGAAAAACTGTTTTTT.

The gene calls are TRBV3-1 (or the pseudogene TRBV3-2) and TRBJ1-4; tentative D call: TRBD1 (6 bases). V shed 6 bases and J shed 10 bases, with 18 bases lying between them. CDR1 and CDR2 from the germline V gene are LGHDT and YNNKEL (reference sequence). CDR3 length: 14 amino acids. CDR3 in amino acids: CASRPGQKGGKLFF. DNA for the CDR3: TGTGCCAGCAGACCCGGACAGAAAGGAGGAAAACTGTTTTTT.

This sequence joins TRBV5-5 and TRBJ2-3, with D maybe TRBD1 (5 bases). The CDR3 extends over 15 amino acids. The germline V gene has CDR1 SGHKS and CDR2 YYEKEE (reference sequence). V lost 0 bases to trimming and J lost 2 bases, with 10 bases between them. The CDR3 reads CASSLAQGTTDTQYF. The DNA for the CDR3 is TGTGCCAGCAGCTTGGCTCAGGGAACCACAGATACGCAGTATTTT. Full variable domain (rest looked up from reference TRBV5-5 and TRBJ2-3): DAGVTQSPTHLIKTRGQQVTLRCSPISGHKSVSWYQQVLGQGPQFIFQYYEKEERGRGNFPDRFSARQFPNYSSELNVNALLLGDSALYLCASSLAQGTTDTQYFGPGTRLTVL.

This chain connects TRBV10-3 to TRBJ1-2, with 7 positions matching TRBD1. The CDR3 is 14 residues long. Germline loops: CDR1 ENHRY, CDR2 SYGVKD. Trimming removed 3 bases from V and 4 bases from J; junction bases left unmatched: 5. DNA for the CDR3: TGTGCCATCAGTGACCGGGACAGACCCTATGGCTACACCTTC. Protein product: CAISDRDRPYGYTF.

The chain carries TRBV7-2 and TRBJ1-2; 7 positions agree with TRBD1. Per the germline V gene, CDR1 is SGHTA and CDR2 is FQGNSA. V trimming: 5 bases; J trimming: 7 bases; junction bases outside the gene matches: 10. The CDR3 has 14 amino acids. CDR3 amino acids: CASSPSRGGSGYTF. The CDR3 coding sequence is TGTGCCAGCAGCCCCTCGCGAGGGGGCAGTGGCTACACCTTC.